This T cell receptor beta chain was obtained from a study of T cells in Graves' hyperthyroidism and ophthalmopathy (dated by TCRdb to between 2019 and 2020). Regarding the research as a whole: TCR V-J signatures able to tell the groups apart were searched for in a discovery cohort of approximately 95 patients, of whom more than 40 had Graves' ophthalmopathy and about 60 had stable Graves' hyperthyroidism. Prospective prediction of ophthalmopathy was tested in an independent validation cohort consisting of roughly 19 hyperthyroidism patients and around 16 patients who later progressed to ophthalmopathy. The 75 to 100 discovery patients were randomly divided into training and test sets at a 7:3 ratio. Thyroid tissue and blood T-cell repertoires from six or seven Graves' hyperthyroidism patients were also compared in the study. After blood sampling, hyperthyroidism patients were treated with methimazole at a starting dose of 30 mg daily, and ophthalmopathy patients were treated with high-dose intravenous methylprednisolone. TCR Vbeta CDR3 sequencing of 135 peripheral blood samples (approximately 44 ophthalmopathy, 75 to 85 hyperthyroidism and some 17 progressor patients) is reported in the paper.

There are many counts of this clonotype. What this receptor recognizes is not known. No quality values exist for individual bases; no much larger clone is one base distant. Here is what the overall study found, with its caveats: Sample size was not statistically predetermined, and investigators were not blinded to group allocation. Ophthalmopathy was separated from stable hyperthyroidism by a 13 V-J signature model, with over 85% sensitivity and approximately 81% specificity obtained in cross-validation and 80%/75% obtained in testing. Most expanded thyroid clonotypes (frequency above 0.001) were also detected in blood, suggesting blood repertoires may reflect thyroid immune responses. In validation, the model predicted progression to ophthalmopathy a median of about 6.8 months before onset, with about 71% sensitivity and around 76% specificity.

The study excluded patients with uncontrolled infections, other autoimmune diseases, pregnancy or lactation. Diagnoses were based on clinical symptoms, serum thyroxine and TRAb, thyroid ultrasound and orbital computed tomography. Total RNA was extracted with Trizol reagent, and quality was checked on an Agilent 2100 Bioanalyzer. The TCR beta CDR3 regions were amplified from the RNA transcripts. A first-round RT-PCR of the TCR CDR3 used the HTBI primer set with the Qiagen OneStep RT-PCR kit. The libraries were constructed in a second round of multiplex PCR and then size-selected and purified. Paired-end sequencing of the libraries was performed with 100 bp reads on an Illumina HiSeq2000. The source study handled its data this way. SOAPnuke was used to process the raw data, removing reads that contained adapters or uncalled bases, had a mean Phred below 15, or lacked an exact match to the constant primer or identifier. COPE v1.2.5 was used to merge high-quality paired reads, and clonotypes were defined as unique nucleotide sequences. MiTCR v1.1 was used to align clonotypes to the IMGT TRBV, TRBD and TRBJ reference segments. Analysis was restricted to V-J combinations with a frequency above 0.0001, which covered 99% to 99.2% of repertoires. A TCS score was defined as the ratio of F50 (clonal expansion) to E x V (chaos), with BLOSUM62-based TCRdist applied between CDR3 peptides within each V-J. Welch's t-statistics and random forest reduced roughly 540 V-J features to around 14, which were used in a naive Bayes classifier (R e1071). Thyroid-blood repertoire similarity was quantified with the Morisita-Horn index. TCRdb reworked the public reads: Q25 trimming with fastp, MiXCR clone assembly, productive beta chains retained. Every distinct CDR3 protein forms one entry, paired with its most common genes and DNA. V and J calls and clone size were set by TCRdb, not the authors. Within this sample are 550,000 to 700,000 distinct CDR3 sequences, with just over 45% of them counted one time only. The top ten constitute 15% to 20% of the sample.

The clonotype comes from an adult woman with Graves' disease, either hyperthyroidism or ophthalmopathy (not recorded which). Material for sequencing was peripheral blood or thyroid tissue (not recorded which).

The CDR3 sequence is CASSIHGGNYGYTF. The bases are TGTGCCAGTAGTATACATGGGGGTAACTATGGCTACACCTTC. The chain was built from TRBV19 and TRBJ1-2; TRBD1 is a possible D gene, resting on 5 matching bases. CDR1 and CDR2 are drawn from the germline V gene (reference sequence): LNHDA, SQIVND. Counted from cysteine to phenylalanine, this CDR3 has 14 amino acids. Just CDR3 DNA is preserved here, 42 bases in frame from base 1. Trimming removed 2 bases from V and 1 base from J, leaving 8 bases between the germline ends.